These T cell receptor beta chains were read from a single sample in a study of T cell responses to AZD1222 COVID-19 vaccine. Method: immunoSEQ multiplex PCR; TCRdb's copy keeps in-frame clones and lacks some. This table holds roughly 150,000 clones, approximately 90% found once. Sequencing was performed on peripheral blood, taken 28 days after the second AZD1222 dose. The receptors derive from an adult who received the AZD1222 COVID-19 vaccine. The CDR3 runs from the conserved cysteine through the conserved F or W. The D gene is left open where the match is weak. The size entry is marked missing in some rows and otherwise reads once, few, many or a size class.

V gene: TRBV11-2
J gene: TRBJ1-2
clone size: -
D gene: -
CDR3 DNA: TGTGCCAGCAGCTTAGGAGGGGTTGGCTACACCTTC
CDR3 protein: CASSLGGVGYTF

V gene: TRBV7-6
J gene: TRBJ2-3
clone size: -
D gene: TRBD2
CDR3 DNA: TGTGCCAGCAGCCCCTTGGGGGAGGGACTAGCGATTCGCACAGATACGCAGTATTTT
CDR3 protein: CASSPLGEGLAIRTDTQYF

V gene: TRBV6-1
J gene: TRBJ1-5
clone size: -
D gene: -
CDR3 DNA: TGTGCCAGCACTGAAGATTCGCCCAGGAGGCGAAATCAGCCCCAGCATTTT
CDR3 protein: CASTEDSPRRRNQPQHF

V gene: TRBV7-9
J gene: TRBJ1-5
clone size: -
D gene: -
CDR3 DNA: TGTGCCAGCAGCTTAGACCACCAGCCCCAGCATTTT
CDR3 protein: CASSLDHQPQHF

V gene: TRBV5-5
J gene: TRBJ2-3
clone size: -
D gene: TRBD2
CDR3 DNA: TGTGCCAGCAGCCAAAGCGGGGGGGCTACAGATACGCAGTATTTT
CDR3 protein: CASSQSGGATDTQYF

V gene: TRBV19
J gene: TRBJ1-2
clone size: -
D gene: -
CDR3 DNA: TGTGCCAGTAGTAACCGGGAAGGGCTCTCTGGCTACACCTTC
CDR3 protein: CASSNREGLSGYTF

V gene: TRBV2
J gene: TRBJ2-1
clone size: -
D gene: -
CDR3 DNA: TGTGCCAGCAGTGAAGACAGGGCCAATGAGCAGTTCTTC
CDR3 protein: CASSEDRANEQFF

V gene: TRBV4-3
J gene: TRBJ2-2
clone size: -
D gene: TRBD1
CDR3 DNA: TGCGCCAGCAGCCGTTTGGACAGGGAATCCGGGGAGCTGTTTTTT
CDR3 protein: CASSRLDRESGELFF

V gene: TRBV13
J gene: TRBJ2-7
clone size: few
D gene: -
CDR3 DNA: TGTGCCAGCAGCTTAGGTCGGGGGGCCGGTGGATACGAGCAGTACTTC
CDR3 protein: CASSLGRGAGGYEQYF

V gene: TRBV3-1/TRBV3-2
J gene: TRBJ1-3
clone size: -
D gene: -
CDR3 DNA: TGTGCCAGCAGCCAATCCGGGGCGCTTAAGATAAAAGGAAACACCATATATTTT
CDR3 protein: CASSQSGALKIKGNTIYF

V gene: TRBV7-6
J gene: TRBJ1-5
clone size: -
D gene: TRBD1
CDR3 DNA: TGTGCCAGCAGCTCAGCAGGGGGTGGTGAGCCCCAGCATTTT
CDR3 protein: CASSSAGGGEPQHF

V gene: TRBV7-2
J gene: TRBJ2-5
clone size: -
D gene: -
CDR3 DNA: TGTGCCAGCAGCTTAGTTTCCGGCGGGGGACAGAACCAAGAGACCCAGTACTTC
CDR3 protein: CASSLVSGGGQNQETQYF

V gene: TRBV10-2
J gene: TRBJ1-6
clone size: -
D gene: -
CDR3 DNA: TGCGCCAGCAAAGGAGGGCATACCTATAATTCACCCCTCCACTTT
CDR3 protein: CASKGGHTYNSPLHF

V gene: TRBV5-6
J gene: TRBJ1-2
clone size: -
D gene: -
CDR3 DNA: TGTGCCAGCAGCTTGGGAAACTTTGGCTACACCTTC
CDR3 protein: CASSLGNFGYTF

V gene: TRBV3-1/TRBV3-2
J gene: TRBJ1-5
clone size: -
D gene: -
CDR3 DNA: TGTGCCAGCAGCCAAGATCCCTTGTCGCCCCAGCATTTT
CDR3 protein: CASSQDPLSPQHF

V gene: TRBV5-1
J gene: TRBJ2-2
clone size: -
D gene: -
CDR3 DNA: TGCGCCAGCAGCTTGTGGCAGGGGCCCTCCGGGGAGCTGTTTTTT
CDR3 protein: CASSLWQGPSGELFF

V gene: TRBV7-2
J gene: TRBJ1-6
clone size: -
D gene: -
CDR3 DNA: TGTGCCAGCAGCCCAAGCAGGGTTGAGAATAATTCACCCCTCCACTTT
CDR3 protein: CASSPSRVENNSPLHF

V gene: TRBV9
J gene: TRBJ1-2
clone size: -
D gene: TRBD1
CDR3 DNA: TGTGCCAGCAGCGCCGGGACAGGGGCACCAGATGGATATGGCTACACCTTC
CDR3 protein: CASSAGTGAPDGYGYTF

V gene: TRBV2
J gene: TRBJ1-1
clone size: -
D gene: TRBD1
CDR3 DNA: TGTGCCGGCAGACAGGGGGCTTTAACTGAAGCTTTCTTT
CDR3 protein: CAGRQGALTEAFF

V gene: TRBV18
J gene: TRBJ1-2
clone size: -
D gene: -
CDR3 DNA: TGTGCCAGCTCACCAGGTCTAGCAGGGCCCACTAACTATGGCTACACCTTC
CDR3 protein: CASSPGLAGPTNYGYTF

V gene: TRBV7-9
J gene: TRBJ2-2
clone size: -
D gene: -
CDR3 DNA: TGTGCCAGCAGCTTAGGAATTCAAACCGGGGGCACCGGGGAGCTGTTTTTT
CDR3 protein: CASSLGIQTGGTGELFF

V gene: TRBV7-9
J gene: TRBJ2-3
clone size: -
D gene: -
CDR3 DNA: TGTGCCAGTGTCCCGGGGCCGGGAGATACGCAGTATTTT
CDR3 protein: CASVPGPGDTQYF

V gene: TRBV5-1
J gene: TRBJ2-5
clone size: -
D gene: TRBD1
CDR3 DNA: TGCGCCAGCAGCCCGACAGGGGGCGAGGAGACCCAGTACTTC
CDR3 protein: CASSPTGGEETQYF

V gene: TRBV3-1/TRBV3-2
J gene: TRBJ1-1
clone size: -
D gene: -
CDR3 DNA: TGTGCCAGCAGCCACGGACAGCCACTATGGGGGAAAACTGAAGCTTTCTTT
CDR3 protein: CASSHGQPLWGKTEAFF

V gene: TRBV19
J gene: TRBJ1-2
clone size: -
D gene: -
CDR3 DNA: TGTGCCAGTAGTATAGAGGACCAACCGTATGGCTACACCTTC
CDR3 protein: CASSIEDQPYGYTF

V gene: TRBV3-1/TRBV3-2
J gene: TRBJ2-7
clone size: -
D gene: TRBD2
CDR3 DNA: TGTGCCAGCAGCCACCGACTTCCGGGGGGGACCCACGAGCAGTACTTC
CDR3 protein: CASSHRLPGGTHEQYF

V gene: TRBV10-3
J gene: TRBJ2-3
clone size: -
D gene: -
CDR3 DNA: TGTGCCATCAGTGAGTCTTATGGGACATATCGAACAGATACGCAGTATTTT
CDR3 protein: CAISESYGTYRTDTQYF

V gene: TRBV11-2
J gene: TRBJ2-7
clone size: -
D gene: TRBD1
CDR3 DNA: TGTGCCAGCAGCTTTGGGACAGGAGCAGGGGAGCAGTACTTC
CDR3 protein: CASSFGTGAGEQYF

V gene: TRBV11-2
J gene: TRBJ2-1
clone size: -
D gene: -
CDR3 DNA: TGTGCCAGCAGCTTAATTATTCTCGGGGATGAGCAGTTCTTC
CDR3 protein: CASSLIILGDEQFF

V gene: TRBV12-3/TRBV12-4
J gene: TRBJ1-2
clone size: -
D gene: -
CDR3 DNA: TGTGCCAGCAGGGGAGAGCCCGGCTACACCTTC
CDR3 protein: CASRGEPGYTF

V gene: TRBV19
J gene: TRBJ2-2
clone size: -
D gene: -
CDR3 DNA: TGTGCCAGTAGTCGGGCGGCCGGGGAGCTGTTTTTT
CDR3 protein: CASSRAAGELFF

V gene: TRBV5-1
J gene: TRBJ2-7
clone size: few
D gene: TRBD1
CDR3 DNA: TGCGCCAACCAACAGGGGTACGAGCAGTACTTC
CDR3 protein: CANQQGYEQYF

V gene: TRBV10-2
J gene: TRBJ1-6
clone size: -
D gene: TRBD1
CDR3 DNA: TGCGCCAGCAGTGAGTTGACAGGGTGGGGGTCACCCCTCCACTTT
CDR3 protein: CASSELTGWGSPLHF